Listed below are T cell receptor beta chains from one sample, sequenced in a study of blood T cell repertoires in COVID-19. The repertoire was sequenced with immunoSEQ multiplex PCR; TCRdb's copy has only in-frame clones and lacks some. There are tens of thousands of clones in the sample; 55% to 75% occur only once, and under 25% lies in the top ten. The sample was peripheral blood. These receptors came from a boy under 10 years old with active or convalescent COVID-19. CDR3s include the opening cysteine and the closing phenylalanine or tryptophan. A D gene is named only where the DNA matches it firmly. A row's size may be missing; if present it is once, few, many or a size class.

d_call: TRBD1; j_call: TRBJ1-2; v_call: TRBV27; clone_size: NA; cdr3_aa: CASSFKQGLSGYTF; cdr3_nt: TGTGCCAGCAGTTTTAAACAGGGGCTTAGTGGCTACACCTTC
d_call: TRBD1; j_call: TRBJ2-2; v_call: TRBV7-7; clone_size: NA; cdr3_aa: CASSTGAGELFF; cdr3_nt: TGTGCCAGCAGCACAGGGGCCGGGGAGCTGTTTTTT
d_call: NA; j_call: TRBJ2-6; v_call: TRBV28; clone_size: NA; cdr3_aa: CASSPAGSGANVLTF; cdr3_nt: TGTGCCAGCAGTCCCGCAGGCTCCGGGGCCAACGTCCTGACTTTC
d_call: NA; j_call: TRBJ1-4; v_call: TRBV18; clone_size: NA; cdr3_aa: CASSPNNREKLFF; cdr3_nt: TGTGCCAGCTCACCGAACAACAGGGAAAAACTGTTTTTT
d_call: TRBD2; j_call: TRBJ2-7; v_call: TRBV10-2; clone_size: NA; cdr3_aa: CASRPGTSGTYEQYF; cdr3_nt: TGCGCCAGCAGGCCGGGGACTAGCGGGACGTACGAGCAGTACTTC
d_call: NA; j_call: TRBJ2-7; v_call: TRBV14; clone_size: few; cdr3_aa: CASSQLPGLGQYF; cdr3_nt: TGTGCCAGCAGCCAACTACCGGGACTCGGCCAGTACTTC
d_call: TRBD1; j_call: TRBJ2-1; v_call: TRBV11-3; clone_size: few; cdr3_aa: CASSLGQGAVKQFF; cdr3_nt: TGTGCCAGCAGCTTAGGACAGGGGGCAGTGAAGCAGTTCTTC
d_call: NA; j_call: TRBJ2-2; v_call: TRBV21-1; clone_size: NA; cdr3_aa: CASSKEGENTGELFF; cdr3_nt: TGTGCCAGCAGCAAAGAAGGGGAGAACACCGGGGAGCTGTTTTTT
d_call: NA; j_call: TRBJ1-3; v_call: TRBV10-3; clone_size: NA; cdr3_aa: CAISDGQSAAGNTIYF; cdr3_nt: TGTGCCATCAGTGACGGTCAAAGTGCTGCTGGAAACACCATATATTTT
d_call: TRBD2; j_call: TRBJ2-1; v_call: TRBV7-9; clone_size: once; cdr3_aa: CASSHGLAGSWQFF; cdr3_nt: TGTGCCAGCAGCCACGGACTAGCGGGTTCTTGGCAGTTCTTC
d_call: NA; j_call: TRBJ2-4; v_call: TRBV5-1; clone_size: few; cdr3_aa: CASSLGQVSKNIQYF; cdr3_nt: TGCGCCAGCAGCTTGGGGCAAGTATCCAAAAACATTCAGTACTTC
d_call: NA; j_call: TRBJ2-7; v_call: TRBV3-1/TRBV3-2; clone_size: NA; cdr3_aa: CASSPRPQGPSSYEQYF; cdr3_nt: TGTGCCAGCAGCCCAAGACCCCAGGGCCCGAGCTCCTACGAGCAGTACTTC
d_call: NA; j_call: TRBJ1-5; v_call: TRBV6-5; clone_size: NA; cdr3_aa: CASSYSRAGGQPQHF; cdr3_nt: TGTGCCAGCAGTTACTCGCGGGCGGGGGGGCAGCCCCAGCATTTT
d_call: TRBD2; j_call: TRBJ2-7; v_call: TRBV10-3; clone_size: few; cdr3_aa: CAISESSGRAYEQYF; cdr3_nt: TGTGCCATCAGTGAGTCTAGCGGGAGGGCCTACGAGCAGTACTTC
d_call: TRBD1; j_call: TRBJ1-5; v_call: TRBV28; clone_size: few; cdr3_aa: CASSPYGQGVPGDQPQHF; cdr3_nt: TGTGCCAGCAGTCCCTACGGACAGGGCGTCCCCGGCGATCAGCCCCAGCATTTT
d_call: NA; j_call: TRBJ1-2; v_call: TRBV19; clone_size: NA; cdr3_aa: CASNTGANYGYTF; cdr3_nt: TGTGCCAGTAATACAGGAGCTAACTATGGCTACACCTTC
d_call: TRBD2; j_call: TRBJ2-4; v_call: TRBV19; clone_size: few; cdr3_aa: CASSTLEAGLAKNIQYF; cdr3_nt: TGTGCCAGTAGTACCCTTGAAGCGGGGCTAGCCAAAAACATTCAGTACTTC
d_call: NA; j_call: TRBJ2-2; v_call: TRBV28; clone_size: few; cdr3_aa: CASSLWVGGTSRNTGELFF; cdr3_nt: TGTGCCAGCAGTTTATGGGTCGGCGGAACTAGCAGAAACACCGGGGAGCTGTTTTTT
d_call: NA; j_call: TRBJ1-2; v_call: TRBV20-1; clone_size: NA; cdr3_aa: CSASGGYGYTF; cdr3_nt: TGCAGTGCTAGTGGCGGATATGGCTACACCTTC
d_call: NA; j_call: TRBJ2-1; v_call: TRBV5-1; clone_size: NA; cdr3_aa: CASSLVVVSYNEQFF; cdr3_nt: TGCGCCAGCAGCTTGGTGGTAGTTTCCTACAATGAGCAGTTCTTC
d_call: NA; j_call: TRBJ2-5; v_call: TRBV28; clone_size: once; cdr3_aa: CATWGRGGETQYF; cdr3_nt: TGTGCCACTTGGGGCAGGGGTGGGGAGACCCAGTACTTC
d_call: NA; j_call: TRBJ2-1; v_call: TRBV28; clone_size: NA; cdr3_aa: CASSFLGAVYNEQFF; cdr3_nt: TGTGCCAGCAGTTTTTTAGGGGCGGTCTACAATGAGCAGTTCTTC
d_call: TRBD2; j_call: TRBJ2-3; v_call: TRBV4-2; clone_size: NA; cdr3_aa: CASSPGLGERDTQYF; cdr3_nt: TGTGCCAGCAGCCCGGGACTAGGGGAGAGGGATACGCAGTATTTT
d_call: TRBD2; j_call: TRBJ2-3; v_call: TRBV5-1; clone_size: NA; cdr3_aa: CASSFGALAGSTDTQYF; cdr3_nt: TGCGCCAGCAGCTTCGGTGCCCTAGCGGGGAGCACAGATACGCAGTATTTT
d_call: NA; j_call: TRBJ1-1; v_call: TRBV15; clone_size: NA; cdr3_aa: CATSREAGALNTEAFF; cdr3_nt: TGTGCCACCAGCAGAGAGGCAGGGGCCCTGAACACTGAAGCTTTCTTT
d_call: NA; j_call: TRBJ2-1; v_call: TRBV18; clone_size: NA; cdr3_aa: CASSPLATGEQFF; cdr3_nt: TGTGCCAGCTCACCCTTAGCGACAGGCGAGCAGTTCTTC
d_call: NA; j_call: TRBJ1-2; v_call: TRBV27; clone_size: NA; cdr3_aa: CASSLVFGKYGYTF; cdr3_nt: TGTGCCAGCAGTTTAGTTTTCGGGAAATATGGCTACACCTTC
d_call: TRBD2; j_call: TRBJ2-5; v_call: TRBV4-1; clone_size: NA; cdr3_aa: CASSQILTSGGKETQYF; cdr3_nt: TGCGCCAGCAGCCAGATATTAACTAGCGGGGGGAAAGAGACCCAGTACTTC